A selection of T cell receptor beta chains follows, all from one sample in a study of blood T cell repertoires in COVID-19. Repertoires were generated with immunoSEQ multiplex PCR, while TCRdb's copy carries only in-frame clones and drops some. The table lists some 230,000 clones, 85% to 90% of them singletons. Sequenced: PBMCs or T cells enriched from blood (not recorded which). Receptor source: a woman aged 18-35 years in a cohort exposed to, infected with or recovered from COVID-19 (not recorded which). CDR3s include the opening cysteine and the closing phenylalanine or tryptophan. Fields, in order: J gene, V gene, D gene, clone size, CDR3 protein, CDR3 DNA. A D gene is named only where the DNA matches it firmly. Clone size is given for some rows only: seen once, a few or many times, or a class if the clone is expanded.

TRBJ1-5 TRBV19 TRBD1 - CASSYGQGSGQPQHF TGTGCCAGTAGTTACGGACAGGGGTCCGGTCAGCCCCAGCATTTT
TRBJ2-2 TRBV7-6 TRBD1 few CASSFTRPGQGFTGELFF TGTGCCAGCAGCTTTACAAGACCGGGACAGGGATTCACCGGGGAGCTGTTTTTT
TRBJ2-3 TRBV5-1 - - CASSLEGTTDTQYF TGCGCCAGCAGCTTGGAGGGGACAACAGATACGCAGTATTTT
TRBJ2-7 TRBV14 - - CASSQDSGSSYEQYF TGTGCCAGCAGCCAAGACAGCGGCAGCTCCTACGAGCAGTACTTC
TRBJ1-5 TRBV2 TRBD1 few CASSEGGGGGGNQPQHF TGTGCCAGCAGTGAAGGGGGAGGAGGGGGCGGTAATCAGCCCCAGCATTTT
TRBJ1-1 TRBV6-5 - - CASSTGKNTEAFF TGTGCCAGCAGTACCGGGAAGAACACTGAAGCTTTCTTT
TRBJ2-5 TRBV29-1 - once CSVVRGGGQETQYF TGCAGCGTTGTAAGGGGAGGGGGCCAAGAGACCCAGTACTTC
TRBJ1-1 TRBV2 - many CASTEELLMNTEAFF TGTGCCAGCACCGAGGAGCTATTGATGAACACTGAAGCTTTCTTT
TRBJ2-1 TRBV11-2 - - CASSLGTMYEQFF TGTGCCAGCAGCTTAGGGACTATGTATGAGCAGTTCTTC
TRBJ1-2 TRBV7-8 - - CASSQTGGVYGYTF TGTGCCAGCAGCCAAACCGGCGGAGTTTATGGCTACACCTTC
TRBJ2-1 TRBV2 - - CASSGVPGGYNEQFF TGTGCCAGCAGTGGGGTTCCTGGCGGCTACAATGAGCAGTTCTTC
TRBJ1-2 TRBV7-9 - - CASSVTGNGYTF TGTGCCAGCAGCGTTACAGGGAATGGCTACACCTTC
TRBJ1-2 TRBV4-1 - - CASSQYETVTNYGYTF TGCGCCAGCAGCCAATACGAGACAGTCACTAACTATGGCTACACCTTC
TRBJ1-1 TRBV19 TRBD1 - CASTSHRGLNTEAFF TGTGCCAGTACTTCTCACAGGGGTCTGAACACTGAAGCTTTCTTT
TRBJ2-1 TRBV25-1 TRBD1 - CASSDSPGTAFDEQFF TGTGCCAGCAGTGATTCACCCGGGACAGCCTTTGATGAGCAGTTCTTC
TRBJ2-1 TRBV14 - - CASSQGTSNEQFF TGTGCCAGCAGCCAAGGAACTAGCAATGAGCAGTTCTTC
TRBJ2-1 TRBV18 - - CASSPNGDNEQFF TGTGCCAGCTCACCGAACGGTGACAATGAGCAGTTCTTC
TRBJ1-1 TRBV19 - - CASSIGVNTEAFF TGTGCCAGTAGTATTGGAGTGAACACTGAAGCTTTCTTT
TRBJ1-1 TRBV5-1 - - CASSFGQPNTEAFF TGCGCCAGCAGCTTTGGACAGCCGAACACTGAAGCTTTCTTT
TRBJ2-3 TRBV10-1 - - CASSDRAGAADTQYF TGCGCCAGCAGTGATAGGGCAGGGGCAGCAGATACGCAGTATTTT
TRBJ1-1 TRBV2 TRBD1 - CASSVQGASDSEAFF TGTGCCAGCAGTGTGCAGGGGGCGAGTGACTCTGAAGCTTTCTTT
TRBJ1-4 TRBV4-2 - - CASSQDRRAATNEKLFF TGTGCCAGCAGCCAAGATAGGAGAGCTGCAACTAATGAAAAACTGTTTTTT
TRBJ1-6 TRBV14 TRBD1 - CATRDQGDSPLHF TGTGCCACCAGGGATCAGGGGGATTCACCCCTCCACTTT
TRBJ2-5 TRBV6-5 TRBD1 - CASSRGTGNGETQYF TGTGCCAGCAGTAGGGGGACAGGGAATGGAGAGACCCAGTACTTC
TRBJ1-1 TRBV13 - few CASSLQGTEAFF TGTGCCAGCAGCTTACAGGGCACTGAAGCTTTCTTT